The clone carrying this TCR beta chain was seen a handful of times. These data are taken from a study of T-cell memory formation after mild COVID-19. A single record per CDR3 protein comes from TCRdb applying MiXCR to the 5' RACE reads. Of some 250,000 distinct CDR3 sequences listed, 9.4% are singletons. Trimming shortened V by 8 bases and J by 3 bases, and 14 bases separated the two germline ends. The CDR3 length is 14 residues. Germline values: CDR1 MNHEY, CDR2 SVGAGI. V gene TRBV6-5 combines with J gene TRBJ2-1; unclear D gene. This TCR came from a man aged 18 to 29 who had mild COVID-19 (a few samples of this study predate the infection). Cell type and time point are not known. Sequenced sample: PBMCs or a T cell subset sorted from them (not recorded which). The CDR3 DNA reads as TGTGCCAGCGGTCCGCTGGGCAGCTACAATGAGCAGTTCTTC. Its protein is CASGPLGSYNEQFF.